This T cell receptor (beta chain) was sequenced in a study of T-cell reconstitution after alpha-beta-depleted transplantation in children. The library targeted TCRbeta and was prepared with unique molecular identifiers. TCRdb used MiXCR to reprocess the PCR reads, holding one entry per CDR3 protein. The sample gives about 500,000 distinct CDR3 sequences, approximately 32% of which show up once; under 3% is in the top ten. With 6 bases removed from V and 7 bases from J, the gap between germline ends came to 18 bases. The CDR3 has 14 amino acids. This sample comprised PBMCs from the stem cell graft donor, obtained from the stem cell graft. This TCR derives from a human donor who donated a stem cell graft to a child with aplastic anemia. V usage is TRBV12-3 or TRBV12-4 and J usage is TRBJ1-1, with D possibly matching TRBD1 (6 bases). CDR3 loop: CASRAGGSLLEAFF. The CDR3 DNA reads as TGTGCCAGCAGAGCGGGGGGCTCCTTACTTGAAGCTTTCTTT.